This T cell receptor beta chain was captured in a study of cytomegalovirus exposure and HLA in healthy donors. Study-wide context: Of 350 to 400 genotyped donors, about 81% grouped in the Caucasian-associated ancestry cluster.

Trimming left V 0 bases short and J 7 bases short, with 10 bases between. This CDR3 has 14 residues. Germline V CDR1 and CDR2: MNHNS, SASEGT. The primer mix had 60 Vbeta and 13 Jbeta primers. The method was immunoSEQ multiplex PCR; TCRdb's version includes in-frame clones alone and lacks a portion of them. This sample carries about 160,000 clones, 75% of them seen once, and the ten largest clones take about 3%. Study outcomes and limitations: In a later analysis, productive TCRs from donors in an Asian-associated ancestry cluster reportedly carried fewer N-insertions than the cohort mean. Several top significant clusters appeared, in a later analysis, to be linked to common viral pathogens.

Comments on this clone: Its antigen is currently unknown.

The sequence came from a woman aged 45-60 years in good health and CMV-seropositive. The sample consisted of PBMCs. The chain carries TRBV6-1 and TRBJ2-1, with a weak D call TRBD2 (5 bases). This CDR3 is CASSEAGLKNEQFF. The CDR3 nucleotides read TGTGCCAGCAGTGAAGCAGGACTGAAAAATGAGCAGTTCTTC.